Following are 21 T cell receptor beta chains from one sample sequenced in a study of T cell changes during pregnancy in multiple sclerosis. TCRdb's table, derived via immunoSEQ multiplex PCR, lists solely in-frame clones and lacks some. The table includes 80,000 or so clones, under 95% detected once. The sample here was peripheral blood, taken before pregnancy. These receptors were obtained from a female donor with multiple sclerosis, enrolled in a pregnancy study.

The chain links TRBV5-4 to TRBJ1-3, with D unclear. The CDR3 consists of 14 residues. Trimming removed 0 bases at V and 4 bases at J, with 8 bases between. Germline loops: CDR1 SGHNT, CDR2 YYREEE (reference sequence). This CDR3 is CASSLAGSGNTIYF. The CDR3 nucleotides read TGTGCCAGCAGCTTGGCAGGATCGGGAAACACCATATATTTT.

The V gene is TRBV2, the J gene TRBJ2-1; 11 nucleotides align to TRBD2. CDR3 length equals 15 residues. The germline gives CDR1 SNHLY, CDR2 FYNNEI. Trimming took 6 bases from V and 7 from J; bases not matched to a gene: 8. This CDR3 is CASSLLAGVRNEQFF. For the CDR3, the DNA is TGTGCCAGCAGCCTACTAGCGGGAGTTAGGAATGAGCAGTTCTTC. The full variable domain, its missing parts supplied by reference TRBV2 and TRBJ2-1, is EPEVTQTPSHQVTQMGQEVILRCVPISNHLYFYWYRQILGQKVEFLVSFYNNEISEKSEIFDDQFSVERPDGSNFTLKIRSTKLEDSAMYFCASSLLAGVRNEQFFGPGTRLTVL.

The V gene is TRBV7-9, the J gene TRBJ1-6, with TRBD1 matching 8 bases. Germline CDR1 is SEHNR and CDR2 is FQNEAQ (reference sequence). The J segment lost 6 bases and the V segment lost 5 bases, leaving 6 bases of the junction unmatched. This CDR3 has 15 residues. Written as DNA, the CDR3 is TGTGCCAGCAGCGACAGGGGTGCTTTTAATTCACCCCTCCACTTT. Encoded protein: CASSDRGAFNSPLHF.

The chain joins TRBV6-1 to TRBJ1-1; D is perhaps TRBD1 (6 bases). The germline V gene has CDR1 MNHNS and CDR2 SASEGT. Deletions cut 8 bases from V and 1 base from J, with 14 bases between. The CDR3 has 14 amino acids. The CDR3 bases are TGTGCCAGCCCTGCAGGACAGAAGAACACTGAAGCTTTCTTT. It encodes CASPAGQKNTEAFF.

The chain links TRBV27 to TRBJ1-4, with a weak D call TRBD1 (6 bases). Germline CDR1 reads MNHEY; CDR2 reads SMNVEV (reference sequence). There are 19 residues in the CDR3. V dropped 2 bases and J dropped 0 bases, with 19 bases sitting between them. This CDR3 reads CASSLGPRDTLSTNEKLFF. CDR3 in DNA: TGTGCCAGCAGTTTAGGCCCACGGGACACCCTTTCAACTAATGAAAAACTGTTTTTT.

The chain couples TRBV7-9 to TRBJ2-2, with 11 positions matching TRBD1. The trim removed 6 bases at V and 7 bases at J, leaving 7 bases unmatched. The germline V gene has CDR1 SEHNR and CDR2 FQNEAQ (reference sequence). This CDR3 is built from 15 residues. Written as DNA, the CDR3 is TGTGCCAGCAGTCAAGGGGACAGGGGGGTCGGGGAGCTGTTTTTT. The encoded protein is CASSQGDRGVGELFF.

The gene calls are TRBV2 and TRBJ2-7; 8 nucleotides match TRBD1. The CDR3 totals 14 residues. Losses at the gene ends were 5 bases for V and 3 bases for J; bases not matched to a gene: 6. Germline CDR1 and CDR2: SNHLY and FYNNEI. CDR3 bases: TGTGCCAGCAGTTCCGGGACAGGAAACTACGAGCAGTACTTC. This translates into CASSSGTGNYEQYF.

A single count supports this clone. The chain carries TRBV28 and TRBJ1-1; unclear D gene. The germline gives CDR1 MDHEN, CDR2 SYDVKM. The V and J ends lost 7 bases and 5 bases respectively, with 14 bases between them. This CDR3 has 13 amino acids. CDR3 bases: TGTGCCAGCATTGAGGGCTGGTTTACTGAAGCTTTCTTT. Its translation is CASIEGWFTEAFF.

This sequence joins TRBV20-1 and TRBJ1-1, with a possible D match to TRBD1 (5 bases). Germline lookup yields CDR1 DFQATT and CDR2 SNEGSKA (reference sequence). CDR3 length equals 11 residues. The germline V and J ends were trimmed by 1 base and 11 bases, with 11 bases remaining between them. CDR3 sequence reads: CSARAGNRAFF. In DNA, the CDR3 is TGCAGTGCTAGAGCGGGCAACAGGGCTTTCTTT.

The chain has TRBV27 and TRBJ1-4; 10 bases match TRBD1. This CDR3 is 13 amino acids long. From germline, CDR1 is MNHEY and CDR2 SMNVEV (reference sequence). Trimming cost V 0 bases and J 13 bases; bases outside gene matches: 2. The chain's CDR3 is CASSLSGQGILFF. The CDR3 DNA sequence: TGTGCCAGCAGTTTATCGGGACAGGGGATACTGTTTTTT.

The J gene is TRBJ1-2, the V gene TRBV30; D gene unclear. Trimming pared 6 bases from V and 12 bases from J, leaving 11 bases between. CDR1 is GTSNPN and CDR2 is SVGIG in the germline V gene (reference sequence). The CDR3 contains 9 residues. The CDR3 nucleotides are TGTGCCTGTACCCCGGGGAACACCTTC. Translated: CACTPGNTF.

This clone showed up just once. In nucleotides, the CDR3 is TGTGCCAGCAGAGACAGGGGTTACGAGCAGTACTTC. Amino acids: CASRDRGYEQYF. V is TRBV2 and J is TRBJ2-7; TRBD1 matches at 8 bases. This CDR3 spans 12 amino acids. V dropped 6 bases and J dropped 4; count of bases not matched to a gene: 2. Germline V gene sequence: CDR1 SNHLY, CDR2 FYNNEI.

The CDR3 region has the DNA TGTGCCAGCGGGGGGGCTTGGGAGCAGTACTTC. Translating it yields CASGGAWEQYF. The J gene is TRBJ2-7, the V gene TRBV6-5, with D perhaps TRBD2 (7 bases). Germline assignment: CDR1 MNHEY and CDR2 SVGAGI. The CDR3 is 11 residues long. Trimming removed 8 bases from V and 7 bases from J, with 12 bases in between.

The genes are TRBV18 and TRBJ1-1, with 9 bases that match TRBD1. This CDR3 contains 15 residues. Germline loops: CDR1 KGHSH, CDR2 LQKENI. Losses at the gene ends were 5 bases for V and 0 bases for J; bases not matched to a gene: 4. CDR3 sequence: CASSRDRVVNTEAFF. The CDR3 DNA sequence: TGTGCCAGCTCAAGGGACAGGGTGGTGAACACTGAAGCTTTCTTT. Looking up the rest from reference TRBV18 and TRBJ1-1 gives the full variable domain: NAGVMQNPRHLVRRRGQEARLRCSPMKGHSHVYWYRQLPEEGLKFMVYLQKENIIDESGMPKERFSAEFPKEGPSILRIQQVVRGDSAAYFCASSRDRVVNTEAFFGQGTRLTVV.

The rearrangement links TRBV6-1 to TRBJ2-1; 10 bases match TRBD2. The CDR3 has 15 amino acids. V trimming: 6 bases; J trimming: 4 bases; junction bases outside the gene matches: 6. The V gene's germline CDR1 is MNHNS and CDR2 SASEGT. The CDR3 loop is CASRSRSGGYNEQFF. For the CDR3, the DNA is TGTGCCAGCAGGAGCCGTAGCGGGGGGTACAATGAGCAGTTCTTC.

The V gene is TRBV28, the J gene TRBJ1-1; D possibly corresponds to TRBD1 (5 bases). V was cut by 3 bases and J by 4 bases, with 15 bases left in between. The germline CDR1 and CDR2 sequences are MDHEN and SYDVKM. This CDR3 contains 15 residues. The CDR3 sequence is CASSFSGGWATEAFF. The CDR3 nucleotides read TGTGCCAGCAGTTTTAGCGGGGGGTGGGCCACTGAAGCTTTCTTT. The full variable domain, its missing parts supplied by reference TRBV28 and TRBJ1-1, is DVKVTQSSRYLVKRTGEKVFLECVQDMDHENMFWYRQDPGLGLRLIYFSYDVKMKEKGDIPEGYSVSREKKERFSLILESASTNQTSMYLCASSFSGGWATEAFFGQGTRLTVV.

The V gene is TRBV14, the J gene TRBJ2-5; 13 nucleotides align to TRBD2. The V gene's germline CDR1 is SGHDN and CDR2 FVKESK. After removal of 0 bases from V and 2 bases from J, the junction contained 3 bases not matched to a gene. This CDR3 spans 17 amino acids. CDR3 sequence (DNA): TGTGCCAGCAGCCAAGATTCACTAGCGGGAGGGCAAGAGACCCAGTACTTC. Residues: CASSQDSLAGGQETQYF.

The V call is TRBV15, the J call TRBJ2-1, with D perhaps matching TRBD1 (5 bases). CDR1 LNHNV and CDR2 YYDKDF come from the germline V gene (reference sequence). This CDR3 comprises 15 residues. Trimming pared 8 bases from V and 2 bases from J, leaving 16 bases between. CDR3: CATRHSGSPYNEQFF. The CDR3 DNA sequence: TGTGCCACCCGCCATTCAGGGTCCCCCTACAATGAGCAGTTCTTC.

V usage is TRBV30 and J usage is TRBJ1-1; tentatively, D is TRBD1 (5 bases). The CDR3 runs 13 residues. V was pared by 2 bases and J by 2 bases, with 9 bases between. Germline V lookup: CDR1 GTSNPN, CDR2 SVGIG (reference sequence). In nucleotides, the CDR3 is TGTGCCTGGAGTACCGACAGCAACACTGAAGCTTTCTTT. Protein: CAWSTDSNTEAFF.

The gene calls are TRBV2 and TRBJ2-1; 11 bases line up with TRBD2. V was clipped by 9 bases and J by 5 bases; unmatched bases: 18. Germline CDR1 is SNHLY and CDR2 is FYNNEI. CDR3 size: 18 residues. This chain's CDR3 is CAREFATSGRILDNEQFF. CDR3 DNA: TGTGCCAGAGAGTTTGCAACTAGCGGGAGAATTCTGGACAATGAGCAGTTCTTC.

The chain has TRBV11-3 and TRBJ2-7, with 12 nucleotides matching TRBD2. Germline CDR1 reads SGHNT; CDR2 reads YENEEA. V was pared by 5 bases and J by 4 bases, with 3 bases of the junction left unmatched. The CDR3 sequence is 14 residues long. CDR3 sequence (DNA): TGTGCCAGCAGCCTAGCGGGAGGGTCTTACGAGCAGTACTTC. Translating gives CASSLAGGSYEQYF. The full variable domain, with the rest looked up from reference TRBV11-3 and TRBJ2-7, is EAGVVQSPRYKIIEKKQPVAFWCNPISGHNTLYWYLQNLGQGPELLIRYENEEAVDDSQLPKDRFSAERLKGVDSTLKIQPAELGDSAVYLCASSLAGGSYEQYFGPGTRLTVT.